The clone carrying this T cell receptor beta chain was seen only once. The antigen is unknown. This record comes from a study of OX40 agonist ivuxolimab in advanced cancers. Study-wide findings and caveats: Within 6 weeks, CD4+ and CD8+ blood T cells expanded clonally at 0.1 to 3.0 mg/kg.

This CDR3 contains 15 residues. Measured with immunoSEQ multiplex PCR; TCRdb has only the in-frame clones, and not every one. The table lists 60,000 to 95,000 clones, roughly 87% of them singletons, with 0.55% to 0.7% in the top ten. The clonotype was recovered from an adult with an advanced solid tumor such as melanoma, head and neck, liver or kidney cancer. The chain carries TRBV21-1 and TRBJ2-5; the DNA was not compared with TRBD1, the D call given in the table. TRBV21-1 represents a pseudogene. Specimen: CD4+ or CD8+ T cells sorted from blood, collected in a trial of the OX40 agonist ivuxolimab. The CDR3 sequence: CASSFDRGLQETQYF. The CDR3 bases are TGTGCCAGCAGCTTTGACAGGGGCCTCCAAGAGACCCAGTACTTC.